The 21 T cell receptor beta chains given below trace back to one sample, sequenced in a study of blood T cells in healthy people across ages. A second PCR of 7 to 11 cycles used a sample-barcoded 5' primer and a J-beta primer mix. Each CDR3 protein gets one entry after TCRdb re-called the 5' RACE reads with MiXCR. The repertoire holds 800,000 to 1,300,000 distinct CDR3 sequences, approximately 25% seen once, with 0.65% to 0.75% in the top ten. A further study also used this sample, focusing on T cells of mothers and their children.

Sequenced material: blood. These receptors all come from a girl aged 2-10 years in good health.

The gene calls are TRBV14 and TRBJ1-1; TRBD1 is a possible D gene (6 bases). The germline gives CDR1 SGHDN, CDR2 FVKESK. The length of the CDR3 is 18 residues. V was trimmed by 4 bases and J by 0 bases, leaving 21 bases between them. The CDR3 sequence: CASSRRGQVGLLNTEAFF. In DNA form, the CDR3 reads TGTGCCAGCAGCCGTCGGGGGCAGGTTGGGTTGCTGAACACTGAAGCTTTCTTT.

The rearrangement joins TRBV5-1 to TRBJ2-5; TRBD1 is a possible D gene (6 bases). The last part of the DNA fits TRBJ2-7 better; the J call may be wrong. Germline CDR1 reads SGHRS; CDR2 reads YFSETQ. The CDR3 spans 14 residues. The CDR3 here is CASSFQGQTYEQYF. In DNA, the CDR3 is TGCGCCAGCAGCTTTCAGGGACAAACCTACGAGCAGTACTTC.

There are a few counts of this clonotype. The chain carries TRBV5-1 and TRBJ2-7; 8 nucleotides match TRBD1. This CDR3 has 15 amino acids. V lost 2 bases, J lost 7 bases, and 11 bases stayed unmatched. The V gene's germline CDR1 is SGHRS and CDR2 YFSETQ. CDR3 nucleotides: TGCGCCAGCAGCTTTAGACAGGGGAATGATGGGGAGCAGTACTTC. Its protein product is CASSFRQGNDGEQYF.

This clonotype appeared many times. The chain uses TRBV28 and TRBJ1-1; D unclear. The length of the CDR3 is 11 residues. Germline values: CDR1 MDHEN, CDR2 SYDVKM. Between the trimmed V and J ends, which lost 6 bases and 4 bases, there was a span of 6 bases. The CDR3 DNA follows: TGTGCCAGCAGCTTCTCCACTGAAGCTTTCTTT. The encoded protein is CASSFSTEAFF. Full variable domain (outside the CDR3, taken from reference TRBV28 and TRBJ1-1): DVKVTQSSRYLVKRTGEKVFLECVQDMDHENMFWYRQDPGLGLRLIYFSYDVKMKEKGDIPEGYSVSREKKERFSLILESASTNQTSMYLCASSFSTEAFFGQGTRLTVV.

This clonotype was seen only a few times. At one end the junction does not follow the germline gene, possibly because of a read error. This chain connects TRBV15 to TRBJ2-5, with D perhaps being TRBD1 or TRBD2 (6 bases each). TRBJ2-1 explains the end of the DNA better; the J call may be wrong. CDR1 LNHNV and CDR2 YYDKDF come from the germline V gene (reference sequence). CDR3 size: 15 residues. CDR3 in DNA: TGTGCCACCAGTAGAGAGGGGGGTGGCCACAATGAGCAGTTCTTC. Amino acid sequence: CATSREGGGHNEQFF.

The chain couples TRBV20-1 to TRBJ2-5; D might be TRBD1 (6 bases). Germline V lookup: CDR1 DFQATT, CDR2 SNEGSKA (reference sequence). Trimming left V 5 bases short and J 2 bases short, with 12 bases between. The CDR3 totals 13 residues. CDR3 amino acids: CSAHRDIQETQYF. CDR3 bases: TGCAGTGCTCATAGGGACATACAAGAGACCCAGTACTTC.

This clonotype was detected only a few times. The genes are TRBV6-2 or TRBV6-3 and TRBJ2-1; TRBD2 aligns across 13 bases. This CDR3 is 15 amino acids long. Per the germline V gene, CDR1 is MNHEY and CDR2 is SVGEGT. Trimming cost V 10 bases and J 6 bases; bases outside gene matches: 9. CDR3 DNA: TGTGCCACCCGTCCCGGGACTAGCGGGGCCAATGAGCAGTTCTTC. Translating gives CATRPGTSGANEQFF.

This clonotype has just a few counts. The rearrangement links TRBV29-1 to TRBJ2-2; D is unresolved. In germline, CDR1 is SQVTM, CDR2 ANQGSEA. V shed 4 bases and J shed 3 bases, with 6 bases lying between them. The CDR3 has 12 amino acids. Here the CDR3 reads CSVVPDTGELFF. The CDR3 nucleotides read TGCAGCGTTGTTCCCGACACCGGGGAGCTGTTTTTT.

This chain uses TRBV20-1 with TRBJ2-6; D uncertain. Deletions cut 4 bases from V and 4 bases from J, with 8 bases between. The CDR3 sequence is 13 residues long. Germline CDR1 and CDR2: DFQATT and SNEGSKA (reference sequence). The CDR3 spells CSAKYWGANVLTF. Written as DNA, the CDR3 is TGCAGTGCTAAGTATTGGGGGGCCAACGTCCTGACTTTC.

This clonotype showed up just a few times. The V and J genes are TRBV5-6 and TRBJ2-5, with 7 bases aligning to TRBD2. CDR3 length: 14 amino acids. Germline V gene sequence: CDR1 SGHDT, CDR2 YYEEEE. After removal of 0 bases from V and 6 bases from J, the junction contained 5 bases not matched to a gene. CDR3 loop: CASSLALGGKTQYF. The CDR3 DNA reads TGTGCCAGCAGCTTGGCGTTGGGGGGGAAGACCCAGTACTTC.

The rearrangement uses TRBV28 and TRBJ2-1, with TRBD2 matching 8 bases. The J call may be in error: the DNA end matches TRBJ2-5 better. This CDR3 region has 15 residues. In germline, CDR1 is MDHEN, CDR2 SYDVKM. The CDR3 DNA reads as TGTGCCAGTAGTAAAGCGGGAGATCTTCAAGAGACCCAGTACTTC. It translates to CASSKAGDLQETQYF.

This clonotype has only a few counts. The V gene is TRBV7-2, the J gene TRBJ2-5; possible D gene TRBD2, 7 bases. This CDR3 has 14 residues. Germline V CDR1 and CDR2: SGHTA, FQGNSA. With 8 bases removed from V and 4 bases from J, the gap between germline ends came to 17 bases. CDR3 protein: CASGGAQNTETQYF. The CDR3, as DNA: TGTGCCAGCGGGGGGGCCCAGAATACAGAGACCCAGTACTTC.

This clonotype was detected only a few times. The genes are TRBV4-1 and TRBJ2-5; D gene unclear. CDR3 length: 17 amino acids. Trimming shortened V by 0 bases and J by 6 bases, and 20 bases separated the two germline ends. The germline V gene encodes CDR1 MGHRA and CDR2 YSYEKL. The DNA for the CDR3 is TGCGCCAGCAGCCAAGAGCGGTGGTCAGAACCACGTCAGACCCAGTACTTC. Translating it yields CASSQERWSEPRQTQYF.

There are a few counts of this clonotype. The chain recombines TRBV18 with TRBJ2-1; TRBD1 matches at 7 bases. This CDR3 comprises 14 residues. With 7 bases clipped from V and 6 bases from J, the junction kept 9 bases outside the gene matches. CDR1 is KGHSH and CDR2 is LQKENI in the germline V gene. The CDR3 nucleotides are TGTGCCAGCTACTCGGTGCAGGGGGTCAATGAGCAGTTCTTC. Residues: CASYSVQGVNEQFF.

The CDR3 here is CSVEVGLEETQYF. The CDR3 DNA reads as TGCAGCGTTGAGGTGGGGCTGGAGGAGACCCAGTACTTC. This sequence joins TRBV29-1 and TRBJ2-5; the D gene is possibly TRBD1 (5 bases). The CDR3 length is 13 residues. Per germline, CDR1 SQVTM and CDR2 ANQGSEA. Trimming stripped 3 bases from V and 5 bases from J, with 13 bases between.

This chain connects TRBV4-3 to TRBJ2-1; no clear D. The CDR3 is made up of 16 amino acids. The V end was cut by 4 bases, the J end by 0 bases, with 13 bases between. Germline V lookup: CDR1 LGHNA, CDR2 YSLEER. CDR3 region: CASSPTTGSSYNEQFF. The CDR3 nucleotides are TGCGCCAGCAGCCCGACGACTGGAAGCTCCTACAATGAGCAGTTCTTC.

The chain joins TRBV5-1 to TRBJ2-5; TRBD2 matches 8 bases. The end of the DNA is better explained by TRBJ2-1, so the J call may be wrong. The CDR3 extends over 13 amino acids. Per the germline V gene, CDR1 is SGHRS and CDR2 is YFSETQ. The CDR3 DNA follows: TGCGCCAGCAGCGCCGGGACTAGTCGGCGTCAGTTCTTC. Translating gives CASSAGTSRRQFF.

The V and J genes are TRBV27 and TRBJ2-1, with 11 bases matching TRBD2. This CDR3 is built from 16 residues. Trimming removed 3 bases from V and 6 bases from J; junction bases left unmatched: 7. Germline V CDR1 and CDR2: MNHEY, SMNVEV (reference sequence). CDR3 in amino acids: CASSFLSGRASNEQFF. CDR3 nucleotides: TGTGCCAGCAGTTTCCTTAGCGGGAGGGCTTCCAATGAGCAGTTCTTC.

On this clonotype itself: One junction end disagrees with the germline gene, perhaps due to a read error. The chain carries TRBV5-5 and TRBJ2-5; a possible D gene is TRBD1 (5 bases). This CDR3 spans 15 amino acids. Germline loops: CDR1 SGHKS, CDR2 YYEKEE (reference sequence). CDR3 sequence: CAGSQTAPNQETQYF. In DNA form, the CDR3 reads TGTGCCGGCAGCCAGACAGCCCCTAATCAAGAGACCCAGTACTTC.

There are a few counts of this clonotype. The chain has TRBV29-1 and TRBJ2-7; a weak D match, TRBD2 (6 bases). The CDR3 is made up of 12 amino acids. V was clipped by 7 bases and J by 7 bases, with 17 bases between them. Looked up from germline, CDR1 is SQVTM and CDR2 is ANQGSEA. The CDR3 loop is CSGWDSMEEQYF. Here the CDR3 DNA reads TGCAGCGGCTGGGACTCCATGGAGGAGCAGTACTTC.

V gene TRBV20-1 combines with J gene TRBJ1-1; D uncertain. CDR1 is DFQATT and CDR2 is SNEGSKA in the germline V gene (reference sequence). The V end was cut by 6 bases, the J end by 5 bases, with 10 bases between. The CDR3 spans 11 residues. The CDR3 spells CSARRMTEAFF. CDR3 nucleotides: TGCAGTGCGAGGCGAATGACTGAAGCTTTCTTT.